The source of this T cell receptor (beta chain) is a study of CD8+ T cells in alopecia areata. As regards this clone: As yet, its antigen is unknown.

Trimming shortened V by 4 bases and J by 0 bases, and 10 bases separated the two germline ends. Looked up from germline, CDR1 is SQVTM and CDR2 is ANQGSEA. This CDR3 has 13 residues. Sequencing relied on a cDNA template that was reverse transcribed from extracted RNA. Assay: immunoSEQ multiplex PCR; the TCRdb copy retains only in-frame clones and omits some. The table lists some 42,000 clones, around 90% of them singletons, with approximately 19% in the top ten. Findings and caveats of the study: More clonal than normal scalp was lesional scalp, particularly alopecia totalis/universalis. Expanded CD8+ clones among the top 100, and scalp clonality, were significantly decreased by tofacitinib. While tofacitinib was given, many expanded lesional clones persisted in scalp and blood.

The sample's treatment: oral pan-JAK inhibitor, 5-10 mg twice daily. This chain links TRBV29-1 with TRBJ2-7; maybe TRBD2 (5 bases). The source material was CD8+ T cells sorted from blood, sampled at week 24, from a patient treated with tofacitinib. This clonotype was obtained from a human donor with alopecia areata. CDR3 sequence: CSVGHGDSYEQYF. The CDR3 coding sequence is TGCAGCGTTGGTCACGGGGACTCCTACGAGCAGTACTTC.